The rows below give T cell receptor beta chains drawn from one sample of a study of T cells in Graves' hyperthyroidism and ophthalmopathy. TCRdb passed the multiplex PCR reads through MiXCR, listing each CDR3 protein once. The data hold approximately 400,000 distinct CDR3 sequences, with 14% observed a single time. The sample was blood. The receptor set was obtained from a woman aged 60 to 75 with Graves' hyperthyroidism. CDR3s include the opening cysteine and the closing phenylalanine or tryptophan.

j_call | v_call | cdr3_aa
TRBJ2-3 | TRBV2 | CASTPGLSTDTQYF
TRBJ1-2 | TRBV5-6 | CASSFLSYGYTF
TRBJ2-1 | TRBV11-2 | CASSLAGPGQFF
TRBJ2-2 | TRBV19 | CASSGRRENTGELFF
TRBJ1-2 | TRBV11-2 | CASSPISTGGSGYTF
TRBJ2-1 | TRBV9 | CASSADNEQFF
TRBJ1-1 | TRBV12-3/TRBV12-4 | CASSFEESTEAFF
TRBJ1-2 | TRBV5-1 | CASSSRPDRDGGYTF
TRBJ2-5 | TRBV7-9 | CASSFYNRVKETQYF
TRBJ2-2 | TRBV6-2/TRBV6-3 | CASSLGTIGELFF
TRBJ2-2 | TRBV10-2 | CASRGQGSAGELFF
TRBJ1-2 | TRBV12-3/TRBV12-4 | CASSAGDWGYTF
TRBJ1-1 | TRBV4-1 | CASSPGGGWNTEAFF
TRBJ1-5 | TRBV19 | CASSPGTGGNQPQHF
TRBJ2-5 | TRBV4-2 | CASSQGEGQGQETQYF
TRBJ1-1 | TRBV19 | CASSGGWGARSFF
TRBJ2-1 | TRBV29-1 | CSVERQGGYNEQFF
TRBJ2-7 | TRBV7-2 | CASSGVGKFYEQYF
TRBJ1-1 | TRBV29-1 | CSVDPLRSTEAFF
TRBJ2-7 | TRBV4-1 | CASSQAKGGLSSYEQYF
TRBJ2-7 | TRBV19 | CASSISRGSSYEQYF
TRBJ2-3 | TRBV5-4 | CASRPRDWESTQYF
TRBJ1-4 | TRBV5-1 | CASSSGDSGNEKLFF
TRBJ2-1 | TRBV2 | CASRTGSEQFF
TRBJ2-5 | TRBV4-1 | CASNPSGSETQYF
TRBJ1-1 | TRBV15 | CATSSQLGTEAFF
TRBJ2-3 | TRBV7-9 | CASRRGLSTGDTQYF
TRBJ2-3 | TRBV28 | CASTSAPDTQYF
TRBJ1-2 | TRBV5-4 | CASSTGRNNYGYTF
TRBJ2-2 | TRBV6-1 | CASSFQSNTGELFF
TRBJ1-4 | TRBV6-1 | CASKPRWGRRGREKLFF
TRBJ2-2 | TRBV2 | CASSDRAPQNTGELFF
TRBJ2-7 | TRBV20-1 | CSARDLAGRGLSYEQYF
TRBJ2-5 | TRBV11-2 | CASSLGGGGGETQYF
TRBJ1-1 | TRBV6-1 | CASSYVGQGGAFF
TRBJ1-2 | TRBV30 | CAWSANGYGYTF